By sample share, the clone carrying this TCR beta chain is medium-sized. Its antigen is unidentified. Other DNA variants within this sample encode the same CDR3. Germline CDR1 is MNHEY and CDR2 is SVGAGI. J was trimmed by 4 bases and V by 0 bases; bases with no gene match: 5. There are 16 residues in the CDR3. The sample belongs to a study of cytomegalovirus exposure and HLA in healthy donors. Findings and caveats of the study: Most of the TCR beta V segments (in an earlier analysis) were productive either about 87% or about 30% of the time.

The study ran its PCR with 60 Vbeta and 13 Jbeta primers. Only in-frame clones appear in the TCRdb table, and some are missing; sequencing was by immunoSEQ multiplex PCR. The sample yields 80,000 to 90,000 clones, more than 65% seen once. The receptor's source is a man aged 25-45 years in good health and CMV-seronegative. Sample: PBMCs. The chain carries TRBV6-5 and TRBJ1-2; 10 positions agree with TRBD1. The DNA of the CDR3 is TGTGCCAGCAGTTACTCGAGGACAGGGGGAGGCTATGGCTACACCTTC. Translated, it gives CASSYSRTGGGYGYTF.